The 27 T cell receptor beta chains reported below all come from one sample, sequenced in a study of blood T cell repertoires in COVID-19. Generated by immunoSEQ multiplex PCR, the TCRdb table keeps only in-frame clones and is missing some. The data show about 39,000 clones, with 80% to 95% seen just once and roughly 2% held by the top ten. The specimen sequenced was peripheral blood. All receptors derive from a man over 45 with active COVID-19.

This chain uses TRBV29-1 with TRBJ1-4, with D perhaps TRBD1 (5 bases). V lost 7 bases and J 8 bases, leaving 17 bases between the germline ends. The CDR3 is 13 residues long. CDR1 is SQVTM and CDR2 is ANQGSEA in the germline V gene. CDR3 nucleotide sequence: TGCAGCGGGAGGGACCCGGTTAAGGAAAAACTGTTTTTT. Encoded protein: CSGRDPVKEKLFF. Supplemented by reference TRBV29-1 and TRBJ1-4, the full variable domain reads SAVISQKPSRDICQRGTSLTIQCQVDSQVTMMFWYRQQPGQSLTLIATANQGSEATYESGFVIDKFPISRPNLTFSTLTVSNMSPEDSSIYLCSGRDPVKEKLFFGSGTQLSVL.

The chain joins TRBV10-2 to TRBJ2-1, with 8 bases that match TRBD2. The V gene's germline CDR1 is WSHSY and CDR2 SAAADI. Trimming removed 6 bases from V and 4 bases from J; junction bases left unmatched: 5. The CDR3 runs to 14 residues. CDR3 sequence (DNA): TGCGCCAGCAGCAAGACTAGCGCTTACAATGAGCAGTTCTTC. Its protein is CASSKTSAYNEQFF.

The genes are TRBV6-6 and TRBJ1-4, with 7 bases matching TRBD1. The CDR3 totals 16 residues. Trimming took 8 bases from V and 7 from J; bases not matched to a gene: 16. Germline V gene data show CDR1 as MNHNY and CDR2 as SVGAGI (reference sequence). For the CDR3, the DNA is TGTGCCAGCGATTCGGGGAAAAACCGGGACAGTGAAAAACTGTTTTTT. Amino acids: CASDSGKNRDSEKLFF.

The chain combines TRBV7-2 with TRBJ2-2; 8 bases align to TRBD1. Germline V gene data show CDR1 as SGHTA and CDR2 as FQGNSA. V trimming: 8 bases; J trimming: 3 bases; junction bases outside the gene matches: 5. The length of the CDR3 is 14 residues. The CDR3 sequence is CASGTGWYTGELFF. The CDR3, as DNA: TGTGCCAGCGGGACAGGCTGGTACACCGGGGAGCTGTTTTTT.

The genes are TRBV7-3 and TRBJ2-1; no reliable D call. With 2 bases removed from V and 0 bases from J, the gap between germline ends came to 8 bases. The CDR3 totals 15 residues. In germline, CDR1 is SGHTA, CDR2 FQGTGA. CDR3 bases: TGTGCCAGCAGCTTAGCGGCTAGCTCCTACAATGAGCAGTTCTTC. Amino acid sequence: CASSLAASSYNEQFF.

The rearrangement uses TRBV27 and TRBJ1-2, with D perhaps TRBD1 (5 bases). The CDR3 runs 13 residues. Looked up from germline, CDR1 is MNHEY and CDR2 is SMNVEV (reference sequence). V dropped 3 bases and J dropped 4 bases, with 9 bases sitting between them. The CDR3 region is CASSLGRAYGYTF. For the CDR3, the DNA is TGTGCCAGCAGTTTGGGCAGGGCCTATGGCTACACCTTC.

The chain uses TRBV4-2 and TRBJ2-5, with TRBD2 matching over 11 bases. CDR1 and CDR2 (germline): LGHNA, YNFKEQ. The CDR3 consists of 16 residues. With V trimmed by 1 base and J by 2 bases, 3 bases remained unmatched. The chain's CDR3 is CASSQGVAGGQETQYF. The CDR3 DNA follows: TGTGCCAGCAGCCAAGGGGTAGCGGGGGGGCAAGAGACCCAGTACTTC.

V is TRBV27 and J is TRBJ1-2; 8 bases agree with TRBD1. The V segment lost 4 bases and the J segment 4 bases; nucleotides outside the gene matches: 11. The CDR3 is made up of 16 amino acids. Germline V gene lookup returns CDR1 MNHEY and CDR2 SMNVEV (reference sequence). This CDR3 is CASSYSGQDNLYGYTF. The CDR3 DNA reads as TGTGCCAGCAGTTATTCGGGACAGGACAATCTCTATGGCTACACCTTC.

This clone was counted once. V usage is TRBV3-1 (or the pseudogene TRBV3-2) and J usage is TRBJ1-2, with 8 bases identical to TRBD1. The trim removed 4 bases at V and 7 bases at J, leaving 8 bases unmatched. From germline, CDR1 is LGHDT and CDR2 YNNKEL (reference sequence). The CDR3 runs to 14 residues. CDR3 region: CASSLLAGGSGYTF. The CDR3 DNA reads TGTGCCAGCAGCCTCCTCGCAGGGGGCTCTGGCTACACCTTC.

V gene TRBV5-5 combines with J gene TRBJ1-2, with 9 bases matching TRBD1. CDR3 length: 14 residues. Germline CDR1 SGHKS, CDR2 YYEKEE (reference sequence). V trimming: 4 bases; J trimming: 1 base; junction bases outside the gene matches: 2. This CDR3 is CASSQGQGNYGYTF. CDR3 DNA sequence: TGTGCCAGCAGCCAGGGACAGGGTAACTATGGCTACACCTTC.

The genes are TRBV5-6 and TRBJ2-7; 7 nucleotides align to TRBD2. The junction had 8 bases not matched to a gene; V was cut back by 6 bases and J by 5 bases. The germline gives CDR1 SGHDT, CDR2 YYEEEE. The CDR3 runs 13 residues. The CDR3 DNA is TGTGCCAGCAAGTGGAGGGAGGGTAACGAGCAGTACTTC. Translated: CASKWREGNEQYF.

The genes are TRBV5-1 and TRBJ2-1; D remains ambiguous. Germline assignment: CDR1 SGHRS and CDR2 YFSETQ. The CDR3 totals 16 residues. Trimming took 2 bases from V and 0 from J, leaving 12 bases between them. CDR3 nucleotide sequence: TGCGCCAGCAGCTTAGCACCTAACCCCTCCTACAATGAGCAGTTCTTC. Protein sequence: CASSLAPNPSYNEQFF. Full variable domain (remainder filled in from reference TRBV5-1 and TRBJ2-1): KAGVTQTPRYLIKTRGQQVTLSCSPISGHRSVSWYQQTPGQGLQFLFEYFSETQRNKGNFPGRFSGRQFSNSRSEMNVSTLELGDSALYLCASSLAPNPSYNEQFFGPGTRLTVL.

The table lists this clone with a count of one. The chain uses TRBV4-1 and TRBJ1-1, with D hard to call. Per germline, CDR1 MGHRA and CDR2 YSYEKL. With 4 bases removed from V and 1 base from J, the gap between germline ends came to 10 bases. The CDR3 is made up of 14 amino acids. The DNA for the CDR3 is TGCGCCAGCAGCCCGCAGGTCACGAACACTGAAGCTTTCTTT. It encodes CASSPQVTNTEAFF.

V gene TRBV10-3 combines with J gene TRBJ2-3, with TRBD2 identical over 9 bases. This CDR3 is 16 amino acids long. CDR1 and CDR2 from the germline V gene are ENHRY and SYGVKD. Trimming removed 3 bases from V and 0 bases from J; junction bases left unmatched: 4. The chain's CDR3 is CAISDPTSGSTDTQYF. CDR3 coding DNA: TGTGCCATCAGTGACCCTACTAGCGGGAGCACAGATACGCAGTATTTT.

The chain employs TRBV5-8 and TRBJ1-5; D unclear. Germline-derived CDR1 and CDR2 are SGHTS and YDEGEE. This CDR3 has 13 residues. Trimming pared 4 bases from V and 10 bases from J, leaving 15 bases between. In nucleotides, the CDR3 is TGTGCCAGCAGCCTACAGATTTCAGGTCCCCAGCATTTT. This translates into CASSLQISGPQHF.

The chain joins TRBV7-8 to TRBJ2-5, with D possibly matching TRBD2 (6 bases). The CDR3 has 15 amino acids. Per germline, CDR1 SGHVS and CDR2 FQNEAQ. The V end was cut by 2 bases, the J end by 1 base, with 11 bases between. The CDR3 nucleotides read TGTGCCAGCAGCTTAATAGGGAGGCGCCAAGAGACCCAGTACTTC. Its protein product is CASSLIGRRQETQYF.

The V gene is TRBV13, the J gene TRBJ2-2; 10 bases line up with TRBD2. CDR1 and CDR2 from the germline V gene are PRHDT and FYEKMQ (reference sequence). This CDR3 has 17 residues. Trimming at V came to 5 bases and at J to 4 bases, leaving 10 bases not matched to a gene. The CDR3 DNA is TGTGCCAGCAGCGCCACCGGGACTAGCGAGTTCACCGGGGAGCTGTTTTTT. Translated, it gives CASSATGTSEFTGELFF.

This chain joins TRBV3-1 (or the pseudogene TRBV3-2) and TRBJ1-6; D ambiguous. Germline loops: CDR1 LGHDT, CDR2 YNNKEL (reference sequence). There are 13 residues in the CDR3. Trimming cost V 1 base and J 10 bases, with 8 bases left between them. The CDR3 loop is CASSQGYNSPLHF. As DNA, the CDR3 is TGTGCCAGCAGCCAAGGGTACAACTCACCCCTCCACTTT.

The chain links TRBV6-1 to TRBJ2-5, with D possibly being TRBD1 (6 bases). Looked up from germline, CDR1 is MNHNS and CDR2 is SASEGT. This CDR3 comprises 14 residues. Trimming shortened V by 1 base and J by 4 bases, and 10 bases separated the two germline ends. The CDR3 DNA follows: TGTGCCAGCAGTGAAGTAGCAGGGGTAGAGACCCAGTACTTC. Residues: CASSEVAGVETQYF.

The CDR3: CSARGGLAGSSYEQYF. CDR3 coding DNA: TGCAGCGCCCGAGGGGGGCTAGCGGGCAGCTCCTACGAGCAGTACTTC. The chain couples TRBV29-1 to TRBJ2-7, with 8 bases lining up with TRBD2. Per the germline V gene, CDR1 is SQVTM and CDR2 is ANQGSEA. The CDR3 is 16 residues long. The V gene end was trimmed by 7 bases and the J gene end by 0 bases; junction bases not matched to a gene: 14.

V and J are TRBV18 and TRBJ2-3; 8 nucleotides line up with TRBD2. CDR1 and CDR2 (germline): KGHSH, LQKENI. CDR3 length: 16 amino acids. V lost 0 bases and J lost 4; bases outside the gene matches: 6. CDR3 sequence: CASSPPSSGRADTQYF. DNA for the CDR3: TGTGCCAGCTCACCACCCTCGAGCGGGAGAGCAGATACGCAGTATTTT.

The chain uses TRBV11-2 and TRBJ1-2; D is possibly TRBD1 (6 bases). Trimming took off 5 bases at V and 5 bases at J, with 18 bases between the two ends. CDR1 and CDR2 (germline): SGHAT, FQNNGV. The CDR3 contains 15 residues. CDR3 bases: TGTGCCAGCAGCACTAGGGCCGGGGGGCGTTATGGCTACACCTTC. Protein: CASSTRAGGRYGYTF.

A few counts support this clone. The chain is built from TRBV5-4 and TRBJ2-7, with D maybe TRBD1 (6 bases). The CDR3 has 15 amino acids. CDR1 is SGHNT, CDR2 YYREEE, per germline (reference sequence). V gave up 0 bases and J gave up 0 bases, with 10 bases separating them. CDR3 DNA: TGTGCCAGCAGCTTGGCGGAGACAGGCTCCTACGAGCAGTACTTC. This gives the protein CASSLAETGSYEQYF.

V and J are TRBV23-1 and TRBJ1-3, with a possible D match to TRBD1 (6 bases). TRBV23-1 is known as an ORF, though its function is uncertain. The germline V and J ends were trimmed by 4 bases and 0 bases, with 13 bases remaining between them. There are 16 residues in the CDR3. Written as DNA, the CDR3 is TGCGCCAGCAGTCTTGGACAGATTAGCTCTGGAAACACCATATATTTT. Protein sequence: CASSLGQISSGNTIYF.

The chain carries TRBV5-4 and TRBJ2-3; weak D call: TRBD2 (5 bases). The CDR3 length is 15 residues. Germline lookup yields CDR1 SGHNT and CDR2 YYREEE (reference sequence). Trimming shortened V by 0 bases and J by 1 base, and 9 bases separated the two germline ends. CDR3 nucleotides: TGTGCCAGCAGCTTGGGGCGGGCCGGCACAGATACGCAGTATTTT. The encoded protein is CASSLGRAGTDTQYF. Using reference TRBV5-4 and TRBJ2-3 for the parts outside the CDR3, the full variable domain is ETGVTQSPTHLIKTRGQQVTLRCSSQSGHNTVSWYQQALGQGPQFIFQYYREEENGRGNFPPRFSGLQFPNYSSELNVNALELDDSALYLCASSLGRAGTDTQYFGPGTRLTVL.

The chain recombines TRBV2 with TRBJ1-2; a possible D gene is TRBD1 (6 bases). V lost 2 bases to trimming and J lost 5 bases, with 15 bases between them. There are 15 residues in the CDR3. Germline CDR1 and CDR2: SNHLY and FYNNEI. Here the CDR3 reads CASSESGRGWYGYTF. CDR3 nucleotides: TGTGCCAGCAGTGAATCGGGCAGGGGTTGGTATGGCTACACCTTC.

This CDR3 is CASSPAVWGDGYTF. In DNA, the CDR3 is TGTGCCAGCAGTCCAGCGGTATGGGGGGATGGCTACACCTTC. The V call is TRBV27, the J call TRBJ1-2, with a weak D call TRBD1 (5 bases). In germline, CDR1 is MNHEY, CDR2 SMNVEV (reference sequence). The V gene lost 5 bases and the J gene lost 6 bases, with 16 bases spanning the gap. The CDR3 contains 14 residues.